This section outlines one TCR beta chain sequence together with its context. Its specificity is not known. This CDR3 is also generated by other DNA sequences in the sample. V lost 4 bases to trimming and J lost 4 bases, with 11 bases between them. CDR3 length: 13 amino acids. The germline gives CDR1 SGHRS, CDR2 YFSETQ. The data stem from a study of metastatic and nonmetastatic thyroid tumors. About the research overall: The comparison covered peripheral blood and tumor or nodule tissue in malignant and benign thyroid patients.

No patient received treatment before thyroid surgery. Notes on the study in general: The reported finding was significantly higher TCR beta diversity in malignant thyroid tumors relative to benign nodules, in blood and tumor.

Per the study methods: The study built a papillary thyroid cancer distant-metastasis classifier from CDR3 differences across clinicopathological groups. From the PCR reads, TCRdb re-called clones with MiXCR. TCRdb assigned the V and J calls; the authors' analysis was not used. The sample consists of 30,000 to 45,000 clones, about a fifth of them appearing once. The origin of this receptor is a female donor with papillary thyroid cancer or a benign thyroid nodule (not recorded which). Some clones in this sample may be carry-over from other donors' samples. Sequencing used blood. The V and J genes are TRBV5-1 and TRBJ2-5, with D tentatively TRBD2 (6 bases). The CDR3 spells CASSTTSSETQYF. The CDR3 DNA reads TGCGCCAGCAGCACCACTAGCTCAGAGACCCAGTACTTC. Complete variable domain (other parts from reference TRBV5-1 and TRBJ2-5): KAGVTQTPRYLIKTRGQQVTLSCSPISGHRSVSWYQQTPGQGLQFLFEYFSETQRNKGNFPGRFSGRQFSNSRSEMNVSTLELGDSALYLCASSTTSSETQYFGPGTRLLVL.